This T cell receptor (beta chain) was identified in a study of cytomegalovirus exposure and HLA in healthy donors. While unrecorded immune exposures were likely, the donors were nominally healthy when sampled. To note about this clone: Its antigen is as yet unknown.

Regarding the study as a whole: Near-uniform donor sequencing depth was presumed by presence/absence analyses. Most TCR sequences proved rare, with some public TCRs found in many donors. The study labeled 170 or so TCR beta chains cytomegalovirus-associated.

Primers: 60 Vbeta forward and 13 Jbeta reverse. Profiling relied on immunoSEQ multiplex PCR, and the TCRdb table lists in-frame clones only, not all of them. The table lists about 150,000 clones, 75% to 80% of them singletons. This CDR3 is built from 15 residues. CDR1 and CDR2 from the germline V gene are MNHNY and SVGAGI (reference sequence). V dropped 2 bases and J dropped 4; count of bases not matched to a gene: 3. Input material: PBMCs. The clonotype comes from a male donor in good health and CMV-seronegative. The rearrangement links TRBV6-6 to TRBJ1-2, with TRBD1 matching over 11 bases. This chain's CDR3 is CASSYDGTGGYGYTF. CDR3 nucleotide sequence: TGTGCCAGCAGTTACGACGGGACAGGGGGCTATGGCTACACCTTC.